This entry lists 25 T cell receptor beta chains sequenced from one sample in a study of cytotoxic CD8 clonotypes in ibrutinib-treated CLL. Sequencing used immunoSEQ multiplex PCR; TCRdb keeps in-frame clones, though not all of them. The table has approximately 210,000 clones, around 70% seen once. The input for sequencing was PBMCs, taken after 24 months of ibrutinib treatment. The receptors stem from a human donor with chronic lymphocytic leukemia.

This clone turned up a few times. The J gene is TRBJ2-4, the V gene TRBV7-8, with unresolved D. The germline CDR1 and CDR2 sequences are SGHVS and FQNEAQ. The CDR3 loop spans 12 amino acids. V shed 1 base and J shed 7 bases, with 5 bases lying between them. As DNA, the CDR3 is TGTGCCAGCAGCTTAGGGGTTAACATTCAGTACTTC. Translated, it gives CASSLGVNIQYF.

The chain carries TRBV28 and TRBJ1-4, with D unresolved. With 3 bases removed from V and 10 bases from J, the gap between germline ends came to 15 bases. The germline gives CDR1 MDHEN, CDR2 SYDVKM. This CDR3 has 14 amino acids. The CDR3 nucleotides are TGTGCCAGCAGTTTTCTTCGGGGAATAGGAAAACTGTTTTTT. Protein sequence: CASSFLRGIGKLFF.

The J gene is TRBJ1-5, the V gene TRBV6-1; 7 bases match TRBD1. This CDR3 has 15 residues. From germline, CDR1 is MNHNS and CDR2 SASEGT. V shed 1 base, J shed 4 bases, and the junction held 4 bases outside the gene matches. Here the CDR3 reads CASSEESRGNQPQHF. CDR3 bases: TGTGCCAGCAGTGAAGAATCCAGGGGGAATCAGCCCCAGCATTTT.

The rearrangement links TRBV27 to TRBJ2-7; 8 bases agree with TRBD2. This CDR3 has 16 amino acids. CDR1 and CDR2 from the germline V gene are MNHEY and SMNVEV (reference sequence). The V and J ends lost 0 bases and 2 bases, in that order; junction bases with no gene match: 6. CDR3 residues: CASSLSALAATYEQYF. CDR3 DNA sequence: TGTGCCAGCAGTTTATCGGCACTAGCGGCCACCTACGAGCAGTACTTC.

CDR3 sequence: CASSWGGRGEGTIYF. CDR3 DNA sequence: TGTGCCAGCAGCTGGGGCGGACGAGGGGAGGGCACCATATATTTT. V and J are TRBV7-2 and TRBJ1-3; D possibly corresponds to TRBD1 (5 bases). This CDR3 is built from 15 residues. Germline V CDR1 and CDR2: SGHTA, FQGNSA. The V gene lost 4 bases and the J gene lost 9 bases, with 19 bases spanning the gap.

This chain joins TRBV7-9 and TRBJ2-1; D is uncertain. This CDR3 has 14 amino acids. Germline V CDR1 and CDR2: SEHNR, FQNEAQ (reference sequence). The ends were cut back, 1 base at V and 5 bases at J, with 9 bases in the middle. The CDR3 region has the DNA TGTGCCAGCAGCTTAGTCTCCTCTGACAATGAGCAGTTCTTC. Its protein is CASSLVSSDNEQFF.

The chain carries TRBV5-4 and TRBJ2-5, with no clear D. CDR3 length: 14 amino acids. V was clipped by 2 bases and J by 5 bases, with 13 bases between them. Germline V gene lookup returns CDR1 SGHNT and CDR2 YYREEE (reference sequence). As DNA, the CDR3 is TGTGCCAGCAGCTTAGGGTCCCCACGGGAGACCCAGTACTTC. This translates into CASSLGSPRETQYF.

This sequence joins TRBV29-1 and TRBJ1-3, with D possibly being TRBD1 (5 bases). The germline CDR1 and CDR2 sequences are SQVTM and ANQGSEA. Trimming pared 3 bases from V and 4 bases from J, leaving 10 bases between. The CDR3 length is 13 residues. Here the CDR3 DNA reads TGCAGCGTTGATGCCCCAGGGGGAAACACCATATATTTT. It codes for CSVDAPGGNTIYF.

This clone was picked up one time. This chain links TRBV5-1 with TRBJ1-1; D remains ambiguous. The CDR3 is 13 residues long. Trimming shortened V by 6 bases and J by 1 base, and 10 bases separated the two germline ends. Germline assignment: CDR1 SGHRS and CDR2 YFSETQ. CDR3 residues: CASTDEGNTEAFF. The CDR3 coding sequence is TGCGCCAGCACGGACGAGGGGAACACTGAAGCTTTCTTT.

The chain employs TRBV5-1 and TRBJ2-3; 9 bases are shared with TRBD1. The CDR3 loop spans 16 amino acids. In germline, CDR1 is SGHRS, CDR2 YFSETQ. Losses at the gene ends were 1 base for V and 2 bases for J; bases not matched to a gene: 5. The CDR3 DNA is TGCGCCAGCAGCTTGCCTGGACAGGGGACCACAGATACGCAGTATTTT. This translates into CASSLPGQGTTDTQYF.

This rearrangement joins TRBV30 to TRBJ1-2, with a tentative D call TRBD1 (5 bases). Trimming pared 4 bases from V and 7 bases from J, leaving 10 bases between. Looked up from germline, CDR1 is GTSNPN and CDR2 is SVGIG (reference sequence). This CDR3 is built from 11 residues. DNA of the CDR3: TGTGCCTGGATAGGGACGTCTGGCTACACCTTC. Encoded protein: CAWIGTSGYTF.

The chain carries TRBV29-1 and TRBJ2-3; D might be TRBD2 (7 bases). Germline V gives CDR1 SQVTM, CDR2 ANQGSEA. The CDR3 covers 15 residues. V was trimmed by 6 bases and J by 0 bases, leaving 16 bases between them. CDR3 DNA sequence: TGCAGCGTGCACAGAGGGGGGGTGAGCACAGATACGCAGTATTTT. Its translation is CSVHRGGVSTDTQYF.

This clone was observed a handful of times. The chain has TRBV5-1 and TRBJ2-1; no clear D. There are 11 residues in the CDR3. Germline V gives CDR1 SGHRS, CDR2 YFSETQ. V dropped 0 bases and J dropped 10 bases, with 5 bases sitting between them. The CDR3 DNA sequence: TGCGCCAGCAGCTTGGAGTACGAGCAGTTCTTC. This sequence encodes CASSLEYEQFF. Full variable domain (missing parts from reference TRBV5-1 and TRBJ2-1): KAGVTQTPRYLIKTRGQQVTLSCSPISGHRSVSWYQQTPGQGLQFLFEYFSETQRNKGNFPGRFSGRQFSNSRSEMNVSTLELGDSALYLCASSLEYEQFFGPGTRLTVL.

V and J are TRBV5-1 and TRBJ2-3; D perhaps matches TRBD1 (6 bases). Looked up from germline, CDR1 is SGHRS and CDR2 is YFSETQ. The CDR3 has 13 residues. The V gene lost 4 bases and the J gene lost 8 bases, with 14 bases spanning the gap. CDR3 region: CASSVGTMATQYF. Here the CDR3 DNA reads TGCGCCAGCAGCGTCGGGACAATGGCTACGCAGTATTTT.

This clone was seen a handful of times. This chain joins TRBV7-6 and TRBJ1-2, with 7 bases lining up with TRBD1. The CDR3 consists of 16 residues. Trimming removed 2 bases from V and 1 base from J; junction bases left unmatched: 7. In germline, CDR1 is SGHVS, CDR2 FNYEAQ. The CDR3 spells CASSLFFTGDNYGYTF. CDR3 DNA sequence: TGTGCCAGCAGCTTATTCTTCACAGGGGATAACTATGGCTACACCTTC.

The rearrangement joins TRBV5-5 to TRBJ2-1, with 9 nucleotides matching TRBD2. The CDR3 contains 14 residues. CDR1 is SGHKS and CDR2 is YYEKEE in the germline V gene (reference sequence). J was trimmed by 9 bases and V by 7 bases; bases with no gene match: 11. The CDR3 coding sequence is TGTGCCAGCTACGCGGTAGCGGGAGTGAGTGAGCAGTTCTTC. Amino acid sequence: CASYAVAGVSEQFF.

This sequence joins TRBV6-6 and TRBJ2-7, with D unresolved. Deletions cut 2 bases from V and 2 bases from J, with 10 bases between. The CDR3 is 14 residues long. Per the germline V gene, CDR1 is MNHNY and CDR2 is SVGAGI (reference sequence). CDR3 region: CASSYPERTYEQYF. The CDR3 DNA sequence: TGTGCCAGCAGTTACCCGGAAAGGACCTACGAGCAGTACTTC.

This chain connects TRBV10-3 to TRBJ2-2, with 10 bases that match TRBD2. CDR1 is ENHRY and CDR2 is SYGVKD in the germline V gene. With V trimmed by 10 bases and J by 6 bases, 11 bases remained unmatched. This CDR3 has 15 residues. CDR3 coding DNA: TGTGCCACCCGATCTATAAGCGGGAGGGCCGGGGAGCTGTTTTTT. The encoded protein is CATRSISGRAGELFF.

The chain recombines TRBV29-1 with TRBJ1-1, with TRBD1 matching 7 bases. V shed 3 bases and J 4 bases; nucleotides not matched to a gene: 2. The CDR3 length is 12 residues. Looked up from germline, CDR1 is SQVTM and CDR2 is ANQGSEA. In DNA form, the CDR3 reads TGCAGCGTTGACAGGGGGGGCACTGAAGCTTTCTTT. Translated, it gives CSVDRGGTEAFF.

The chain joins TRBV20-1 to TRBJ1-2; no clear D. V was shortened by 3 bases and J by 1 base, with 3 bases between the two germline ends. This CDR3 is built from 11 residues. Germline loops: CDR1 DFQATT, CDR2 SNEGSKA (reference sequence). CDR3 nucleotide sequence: TGCAGTGCTAGCATTAACTATGGCTACACCTTC. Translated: CSASINYGYTF.

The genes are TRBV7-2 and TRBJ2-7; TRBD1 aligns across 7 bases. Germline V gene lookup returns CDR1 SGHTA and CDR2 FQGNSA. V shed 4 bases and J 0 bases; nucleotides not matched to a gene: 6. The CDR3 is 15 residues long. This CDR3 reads CASSSRQGSSYEQYF. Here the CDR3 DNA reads TGTGCCAGCAGCTCACGACAGGGTAGCTCCTACGAGCAGTACTTC.

The CDR3, as DNA: TGTGCCAGCAGTTCGGGACTAGCCGCCGAGCAGTACTTC. Translation: CASSSGLAAEQYF. V and J are TRBV27 and TRBJ2-7; 9 positions agree with TRBD2. Germline CDR1 MNHEY, CDR2 SMNVEV (reference sequence). CDR3 length: 13 amino acids. V trimming: 4 bases; J trimming: 6 bases; junction bases outside the gene matches: 4.

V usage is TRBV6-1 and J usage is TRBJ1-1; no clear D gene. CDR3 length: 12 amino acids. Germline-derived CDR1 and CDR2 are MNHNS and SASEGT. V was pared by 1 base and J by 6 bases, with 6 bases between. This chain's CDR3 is CASSEGVPEAFF. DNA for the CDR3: TGTGCCAGCAGTGAAGGGGTACCTGAAGCTTTCTTT.

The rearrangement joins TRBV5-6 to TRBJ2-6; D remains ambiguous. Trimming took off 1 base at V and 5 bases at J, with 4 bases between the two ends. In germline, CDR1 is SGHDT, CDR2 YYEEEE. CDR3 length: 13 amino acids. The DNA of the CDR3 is TGTGCCAGCAGCTTGACGAGGGCCAACGTCCTGACTTTC. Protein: CASSLTRANVLTF.

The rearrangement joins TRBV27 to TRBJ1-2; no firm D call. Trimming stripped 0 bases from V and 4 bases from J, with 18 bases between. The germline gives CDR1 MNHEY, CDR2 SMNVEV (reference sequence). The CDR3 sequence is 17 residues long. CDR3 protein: CASSLSGGLVLIYGYTF. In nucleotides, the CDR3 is TGTGCCAGCAGTTTATCGGGCGGACTTGTCTTAATCTATGGCTACACCTTC.